Listed below are T cell receptor beta chains from one sample, sequenced in a study of regulatory T cells in long-lasting Graves disease. TCRdb reprocessed the multiplex PCR reads via MiXCR and lists one record per CDR3 protein. The sample records 500,000 to 800,000 distinct CDR3 sequences, around 30% being singletons. The starting material was peripheral blood mononuclear cells (PBMCs), obtained when the disease was refractory, from a patient treated with antithyroid drugs. The receptor source for this set is a female donor with Graves disease. The CDR3 runs from the conserved cysteine through the conserved F or W. Clone size is shown for a subset of rows, as once, few, many or a class of expanded clone.

>TRBV30|TRBJ1-3|few
CAWRAGNTIYF
>TRBV5-5|TRBJ1-1|few
CASSGAGDEAFF
>TRBV6-1|TRBJ1-2|few
CASRLDGTGTYGYTF
>TRBV19|TRBJ1-5|few
CASSNRQGVDQPQHF
>TRBV6-1|TRBJ2-2|.
CASRELAGLVSGELFF
>TRBV20-1|TRBJ1-2|many
CSARRQGALGYGYTF
>TRBV2|TRBJ2-7|many
CARARASGHEQYF
>TRBV20-1|TRBJ2-5|many
CSARPKLALVETQYF
>TRBV28|TRBJ1-6|few
CASSRPTAGHSPLHF
>TRBV28|TRBJ1-5|many
CASSFPPTGFSNQPQHF
>TRBV5-6|TRBJ2-2|.
CASSFSGEGDTGELFF
>TRBV3-1|TRBJ1-6|.
CASSQAGESPLHF
>TRBV10-3|TRBJ2-2|.
CAISKTGTDRTGELFF
>TRBV12-3/TRBV12-4|TRBJ2-6|.
CASKHQSVLTF
>TRBV20-1|TRBJ1-5|few
CSATTGRSGNQPQHF
>TRBV6-1|TRBJ1-1|many
CASSEQLNTEAFF
>TRBV14|TRBJ1-1|few
CASSPLGLMNTEAFF
>TRBV5-1|TRBJ2-7|.
CASSLARTSTRYEQYF
>TRBV2|TRBJ1-6|few
CASSEVGRGFDSPLHF
>TRBV11-2|TRBJ2-7|many
CASSSEPGPAYEQYF
>TRBV6-2/TRBV6-3|TRBJ1-1|.
CASRLPGTHTEAFF
>TRBV19|TRBJ1-6|.
CATNSTMANSPLHF
>TRBV30|TRBJ2-5|.
CAWSPLWTVKQETQYF